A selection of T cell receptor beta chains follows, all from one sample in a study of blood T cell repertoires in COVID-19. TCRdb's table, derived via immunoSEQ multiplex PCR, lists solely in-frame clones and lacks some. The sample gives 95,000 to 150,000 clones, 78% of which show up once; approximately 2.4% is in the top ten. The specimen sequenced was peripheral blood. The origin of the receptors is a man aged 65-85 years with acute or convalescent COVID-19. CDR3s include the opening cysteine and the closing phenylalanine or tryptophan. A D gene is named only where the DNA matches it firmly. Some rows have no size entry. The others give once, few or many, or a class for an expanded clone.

CDR3: CASSLSWGYNQPQHF
DNA: TGTGCCAGCAGCTTAAGCTGGGGCTACAATCAGCCCCAGCATTTT
D: .
J: TRBJ1-5
size: few
length: 15
V: TRBV7-2

CDR3: CASSGQGAGNEQFF
DNA: TGTGCCAGCAGCGGGCAGGGGGCGGGGAATGAGCAGTTCTTC
D: TRBD1
J: TRBJ2-1
size: .
length: 14
V: TRBV2

CDR3: CASSSLGRSSYNEQFF
DNA: TGTGCCAGCAGCTCCCTCGGGAGAAGCTCCTACAATGAGCAGTTCTTC
D: .
J: TRBJ2-1
size: once
length: 16
V: TRBV13

CDR3: CASTQRGGGTDTQYF
DNA: TGTGCCAGCACCCAGCGGGGGGGCGGCACAGATACGCAGTATTTT
D: TRBD2
J: TRBJ2-3
size: .
length: 15
V: TRBV16

CDR3: CASSSAGTLSTGELFF
DNA: TGTGCCAGCAGCTCCGCCGGGACTCTTTCCACCGGGGAGCTGTTTTTT
D: .
J: TRBJ2-2
size: .
length: 16
V: TRBV5-6

CDR3: CASSVSSVQETQYF
DNA: TGTGCCAGCAGCGTGTCTAGTGTTCAAGAGACCCAGTACTTC
D: .
J: TRBJ2-5
size: .
length: 14
V: TRBV9

CDR3: CASSESRTGDHEQYF
DNA: TGTGCCAGCAGTGAATCCCGGACAGGGGACCACGAGCAGTACTTC
D: TRBD1
J: TRBJ2-7
size: .
length: 15
V: TRBV25-1

CDR3: CASSPGTGADTQYF
DNA: TGTGCCAGCAGCCCCGGGACAGGGGCAGATACGCAGTATTTT
D: TRBD1
J: TRBJ2-3
size: .
length: 14
V: TRBV5-4

CDR3: CASSQAGGWGDTEAFF
DNA: TGTGCCAGCAGCCAAGCCGGTGGCTGGGGGGACACTGAAGCTTTCTTT
D: .
J: TRBJ1-1
size: .
length: 16
V: TRBV4-2

CDR3: CASSLTAGNTEAFF
DNA: TGCGCCAGCAGCTTGACAGCAGGGAACACTGAAGCTTTCTTT
D: .
J: TRBJ1-1
size: .
length: 14
V: TRBV5-1

CDR3: CASSLVGGNTIYF
DNA: TGTGCCAGCAGCTTAGTTGGGGGCAACACCATATATTTT
D: .
J: TRBJ1-3
size: .
length: 13
V: TRBV7-8

CDR3: CASNMRTGELFF
DNA: TGTGCCAGTAACATGAGGACCGGGGAGCTGTTTTTT
D: .
J: TRBJ2-2
size: .
length: 12
V: TRBV19

CDR3: CASSYFSPAGALITDTQYF
DNA: TGTGCCAGCAGTTACTTCTCCCCCGCGGGGGCCTTGATCACAGATACGCAGTATTTT
D: .
J: TRBJ2-3
size: .
length: 19
V: TRBV6-2/TRBV6-3

CDR3: CASSQEEGQGRTQYF
DNA: TGTGCCAGCAGCCAAGAGGAGGGGCAGGGACGGACCCAGTACTTC
D: .
J: TRBJ2-5
size: .
length: 15
V: TRBV4-2

CDR3: CASRGGQTPRDTIYF
DNA: TGTGCCAGCAGGGGCGGACAGACGCCCCGGGACACCATATATTTT
D: .
J: TRBJ1-3
size: .
length: 15
V: TRBV2

CDR3: CASSYSGGTGDTQYF
DNA: TGTGCCAGCAGTTATAGCGGGGGGACCGGAGATACGCAGTATTTT
D: TRBD2
J: TRBJ2-3
size: .
length: 15
V: TRBV7-2

CDR3: CASSPRQGAARGYTF
DNA: TGTGCCAGCAGCCCGCGACAGGGGGCGGCGAGAGGCTACACCTTC
D: TRBD1
J: TRBJ1-2
size: .
length: 15
V: TRBV9

CDR3: CASSRIQGTYSNQPQHF
DNA: TGCGCCAGCAGCAGGATACAGGGCACATATAGCAATCAGCCCCAGCATTTT
D: .
J: TRBJ1-5
size: .
length: 17
V: TRBV4-1

CDR3: CAWSVGGLIYGYTF
DNA: TGTGCCTGGAGTGTCGGGGGGCTAATCTATGGCTACACCTTC
D: .
J: TRBJ1-2
size: .
length: 14
V: TRBV30

CDR3: CASTPPGVTEAFF
DNA: TGTGCCAGCACCCCCCCCGGGGTTACTGAAGCTTTCTTT
D: .
J: TRBJ1-1
size: few
length: 13
V: TRBV6-5

CDR3: CASSFLAGSTDTQYF
DNA: TGCGCCAGCAGCTTCTTAGCGGGGAGCACAGATACGCAGTATTTT
D: TRBD2
J: TRBJ2-3
size: .
length: 15
V: TRBV5-1

CDR3: CASSFRGVSYNEQFF
DNA: TGTGCCAGCAGCTTTCGGGGGGTCTCCTACAATGAGCAGTTCTTC
D: TRBD2
J: TRBJ2-1
size: .
length: 15
V: TRBV5-4

CDR3: CSASADSSSTDTQYF
DNA: TGCAGTGCTAGTGCCGACAGTTCTAGCACAGATACGCAGTATTTT
D: .
J: TRBJ2-3
size: .
length: 15
V: TRBV20-1

CDR3: CASSQMTGVSYSPLHF
DNA: TGTGCCAGCAGCCAGATGACAGGGGTTTCCTATTCACCCCTCCACTTT
D: TRBD1
J: TRBJ1-6
size: .
length: 16
V: TRBV7-8

CDR3: CASRRRGLAYEQYF
DNA: TGTGCCAGCAGGAGAAGAGGACTCGCCTACGAGCAGTACTTC
D: .
J: TRBJ2-7
size: .
length: 14
V: TRBV6-6

CDR3: CASSLGSNSGNTIYF
DNA: TGCGCCAGCAGCTTGGGGAGCAACTCTGGAAACACCATATATTTT
D: .
J: TRBJ1-3
size: few
length: 15
V: TRBV5-1

CDR3: CASSLGARNSPLHF
DNA: TGTGCCAGCAGCCTGGGGGCACGGAATTCACCCCTCCACTTT
D: .
J: TRBJ1-6
size: .
length: 14
V: TRBV6-5

CDR3: CASSPPRAGANVLTF
DNA: TGTGCCAGCTCACCACCGAGGGCTGGGGCCAACGTCCTGACTTTC
D: .
J: TRBJ2-6
size: .
length: 15
V: TRBV18

CDR3: CASSNLIAGGDEQYF
DNA: TGTGCCAGCAGCAACTTAATAGCGGGGGGCGACGAGCAGTACTTC
D: .
J: TRBJ2-7
size: .
length: 15
V: TRBV21-1

CDR3: CASSAQVGGFGNTIYF
DNA: TGTGCCAGCAGCGCTCAAGTGGGGGGGTTCGGAAACACCATATATTTT
D: .
J: TRBJ1-3
size: .
length: 16
V: TRBV9

CDR3: CASNQRGLNQPQHF
DNA: TGTGCCAGTAATCAAAGGGGGCTGAATCAGCCCCAGCATTTT
D: TRBD1
J: TRBJ1-5
size: .
length: 14
V: TRBV19

CDR3: CASRETGRGDTQYF
DNA: TGTGCCAGTAGAGAGACAGGGCGGGGAGATACGCAGTATTTT
D: .
J: TRBJ2-3
size: .
length: 14
V: TRBV19

CDR3: CASSQGTGGVRDTEAFF
DNA: TGTGCCAGCAGCCAAGGGACAGGGGGCGTAAGGGACACTGAAGCTTTCTTT
D: TRBD1
J: TRBJ1-1
size: .
length: 17
V: TRBV14

CDR3: CASSQVQSDYGYTF
DNA: TGCGCCAGCAGCCAAGTTCAGTCCGATTATGGCTACACCTTC
D: .
J: TRBJ1-2
size: .
length: 14
V: TRBV4-1

CDR3: CASSYSRRDRGGYGYTF
DNA: TGTGCCAGCAGTTACTCACGTCGGGACAGGGGCGGGTATGGCTACACCTTC
D: TRBD1
J: TRBJ1-2
size: .
length: 17
V: TRBV6-2/TRBV6-3

CDR3: CASSWGSGELFF
DNA: TGTGCCAGCAGCTGGGGCTCCGGGGAGCTGTTTTTT
D: .
J: TRBJ2-2
size: few
length: 12
V: TRBV7-3

CDR3: CASSYVRGGYGYTF
DNA: TGTGCCAGCAGTTACGTCAGGGGTGGCTATGGCTACACCTTC
D: .
J: TRBJ1-2
size: .
length: 14
V: TRBV6-5

CDR3: CASSKSLGGTEAFF
DNA: TGTGCCAGCAGCAAATCCCTTGGCGGCACTGAAGCTTTCTTT
D: .
J: TRBJ1-1
size: .
length: 14
V: TRBV27

CDR3: CASSPTGTGDNQPQHF
DNA: TGTGCCAGTAGTCCAACCGGGACAGGGGACAATCAGCCCCAGCATTTT
D: TRBD1
J: TRBJ1-5
size: .
length: 16
V: TRBV19

CDR3: CASSPDRNYGYTF
DNA: TGTGCCAGCAGTCCGGACAGGAACTATGGCTACACCTTC
D: TRBD1
J: TRBJ1-2
size: .
length: 13
V: TRBV12-3/TRBV12-4

CDR3: CASSQELERRQFF
DNA: TGCGCCAGCAGCCAAGAGTTAGAACGGAGGCAGTTCTTC
D: .
J: TRBJ2-1
size: .
length: 13
V: TRBV4-3

CDR3: CATSDPTRGSGGGYNEQFF
DNA: TGTGCCACCAGTGATCCCACCCGCGGGAGCGGGGGAGGCTACAATGAGCAGTTCTTC
D: TRBD2
J: TRBJ2-1
size: .
length: 19
V: TRBV24-1

CDR3: CSVVVQVRGTQYF
DNA: TGCAGCGTTGTCGTACAGGTCCGAGGGACCCAGTACTTC
D: .
J: TRBJ2-5
size: .
length: 13
V: TRBV29-1

CDR3: CASSPPGDSRGRYGYTF
DNA: TGTGCCAGCAGCCCCCCGGGGGACAGCCGAGGGCGATATGGCTACACCTTC
D: TRBD1
J: TRBJ1-2
size: .
length: 17
V: TRBV3-1/TRBV3-2

CDR3: CASSLAGGQVLYGYTF
DNA: TGTGCCAGCAGCTTGGCGGGTGGACAGGTCCTCTATGGCTACACCTTC
D: TRBD1
J: TRBJ1-2
size: .
length: 16
V: TRBV5-6